This T cell receptor (beta chain) emerged from a study of blood T cell repertoires in COVID-19. Germline V gene data show CDR1 as ENHRY and CDR2 as SYGVKD. Germline trimming cut 6 bases from V and 4 bases from J; bases unmatched to any gene: 8. The length of the CDR3 is 16 residues. This table comes from immunoSEQ multiplex PCR, and its TCRdb copy is limited to in-frame clones, with some not included. In the table there are around 83,000 clones, about nine tenths of which are singletons. This TCR was sampled from a man aged 50 to 60 with active or convalescent COVID-19. V and J are TRBV10-3 and TRBJ2-2; 10 positions match TRBD2. Sequenced sample: peripheral blood. DNA for the CDR3: TGTGCCATCAGGAGCCCTAGCGGGAGCCCCACCGGGGAGCTGTTTTTT. It specifies CAIRSPSGSPTGELFF.